This is a list of T cell receptor beta chains from one sample in a study of blood T cell repertoires in COVID-19. Using immunoSEQ multiplex PCR, the repertoire was profiled, and TCRdb retains in-frame clones only, with some absent. The data contain tens of thousands of clones, approximately 80% of them singletons. The sequencing input was peripheral blood. Source of these receptors: a man younger than 40 with COVID-19, enrolled during active disease. Both conserved end residues are part of each CDR3. The D gene is left open where the match is weak. The size of a clone is reported for some rows only, either as once, few or many, or as a class for expanded clones.

V: TRBV7-9
size: .
length: 15
D: .
J: TRBJ1-5
CDR3: CASSLTGSSSQPQHF
DNA: TGTGCCAGCAGCTTAACAGGGTCGTCAAGTCAGCCCCAGCATTTT

V: TRBV7-2
size: .
length: 15
D: TRBD1
J: TRBJ1-1
CDR3: CASSASRGMNTEAFF
DNA: TGTGCCAGCAGCGCAAGCAGGGGGATGAACACTGAAGCTTTCTTT

V: TRBV6-5
size: .
length: 16
D: TRBD1
J: TRBJ2-2
CDR3: CASSFIPGQGAGELFF
DNA: TGTGCCAGCAGTTTCATTCCGGGACAGGGGGCCGGGGAGCTGTTTTTT

V: TRBV7-8
size: .
length: 17
D: TRBD1
J: TRBJ1-5
CDR3: CASSPEQGAYSNQPQHF
DNA: TGTGCCAGCAGTCCTGAACAGGGGGCTTATAGCAATCAGCCCCAGCATTTT

V: TRBV28
size: once
length: 14
D: .
J: TRBJ1-2
CDR3: CASSLAQTIYGYTF
DNA: TGTGCCAGCAGTTTAGCACAGACAATCTATGGCTACACCTTC

V: TRBV25-1
size: .
length: 15
D: .
J: TRBJ2-5
CDR3: CASSGGLLELSTQYF
DNA: TGTGCCAGCAGTGGGGGACTCCTCGAGCTCTCGACCCAGTACTTC

V: TRBV27
size: .
length: 13
D: .
J: TRBJ1-1
CDR3: CASSLGRSTEAFF
DNA: TGTGCCAGCAGTTTGGGTCGGAGCACTGAAGCTTTCTTT

V: TRBV2
size: many
length: 13
D: .
J: TRBJ2-7
CDR3: CATARDSTYEQYF
DNA: TGTGCCACCGCCCGGGACTCCACCTACGAGCAGTACTTC

V: TRBV5-5
size: .
length: 15
D: .
J: TRBJ1-2
CDR3: CASSPGAGDNYGYTF
DNA: TGTGCCAGCAGCCCTGGTGCCGGGGATAACTATGGCTACACCTTC

V: TRBV11-3
size: .
length: 14
D: .
J: TRBJ1-3
CDR3: CASSRSGSGNTIYF
DNA: TGTGCCAGCAGCCGCTCGGGATCTGGAAACACCATATATTTT

V: TRBV7-2
size: .
length: 16
D: .
J: TRBJ1-5
CDR3: CASSLGAEGMEPPQHF
DNA: TGTGCCAGCAGCTTGGGGGCAGAGGGGATGGAGCCGCCCCAGCATTTT

V: TRBV6-5
size: .
length: 15
D: .
J: TRBJ1-2
CDR3: CASSYSEKGNYGYTF
DNA: TGTGCCAGCAGTTACTCGGAAAAGGGGAACTATGGCTACACCTTC

V: TRBV14
size: .
length: 13
D: .
J: TRBJ2-7
CDR3: CASRVGQTYEQYF
DNA: TGTGCCAGCAGAGTGGGGCAGACCTACGAGCAGTACTTC

V: TRBV19
size: .
length: 13
D: TRBD1
J: TRBJ1-2
CDR3: CASTAGQGGGYTF
DNA: TGTGCCAGTACGGCGGGACAGGGGGGCGGCTACACCTTC

V: TRBV25-1
size: .
length: 13
D: TRBD1
J: TRBJ1-2
CDR3: CASTPPTGSGYTF
DNA: TGTGCCAGCACCCCCCCGACAGGGTCCGGCTACACCTTC